This T cell receptor (beta chain) was recovered during a study of shared clonotypes between healthy human individuals. CDR3 length equals 16 residues. Trimming cost V 2 bases and J 9 bases; bases outside gene matches: 13. The germline CDR1 and CDR2 sequences are KGHSH and LQKENI. The method was immunoSEQ multiplex PCR; TCRdb's version includes in-frame clones alone and lacks a portion of them. The profile shows about 660,000 clones, around two thirds of them singletons. The TCR sequence derives from a young woman in good health. Sequenced: memory CD4+ T cells sorted from blood. Subset: CD45RA-negative fraction. The J gene is TRBJ2-1, the V gene TRBV18; TRBD2 aligns across 7 bases. The CDR3 DNA reads as TGTGCCAGCTCACCATTCCGGGGGACTACCGGGGGTGAGCAGTTCTTC. It codes for CASSPFRGTTGGEQFF. Variable domain in full (rest from reference TRBV18 and TRBJ2-1): NAGVMQNPRHLVRRRGQEARLRCSPMKGHSHVYWYRQLPEEGLKFMVYLQKENIIDESGMPKERFSAEFPKEGPSILRIQQVVRGDSAAYFCASSPFRGTTGGEQFFGPGTRLTVL.